The T cell receptor beta chain under discussion was sequenced for a study of graft-versus-host responses after intestinal transplantation. As for the study in general: Grafts were multivisceral, liver-intestinal, or isolated intestinal.

As regards this clone: Its antigen is not known.

Assay: immunoSEQ multiplex PCR; the TCRdb copy retains only in-frame clones and omits some. Among about 110,000 clones listed, more than 80% were seen once. Germline assignment: CDR1 MNHNS and CDR2 SASEGT. This CDR3 region has 18 residues. Trimming took 3 bases from V and 3 from J, leaving 23 bases between them. The sequence came from a human donor who was the organ donor for an intestinal transplant. The sample was unstimulated CD4+ T cells sorted from spleen or lymph node cells, taken before transplant. The gene calls are TRBV6-1 and TRBJ1-1, with TRBD1 as a possible D gene (6 bases). In DNA form, the CDR3 reads TGTGCCAGCAGTGACGACCCTTTCACAGGGCGGCGGTACACTGAAGCTTTCTTT. It yields the protein CASSDDPFTGRRYTEAFF.